The T cell receptor beta chain described here comes from a study of memory CD4+ T cells and cytomegalovirus serostatus. Points on this clone: Its antigen is unknown.

Losses at the gene ends were 3 bases for V and 0 bases for J; bases not matched to a gene: 5. Germline lookup yields CDR1 SEHNR and CDR2 FQNEAQ (reference sequence). The CDR3 is 16 amino acids. Single viable CD3+CD4+CD8-CD45RO+ cells were sorted as the memory CD4+ T cells. After thawing, CD4+ T cells were positively selected. Overall study results and limits: Of about 150 reported CMV TCRbeta sequences, around 62 were found in memory CD4+ repertoires.

Method: immunoSEQ multiplex PCR; TCRdb's copy keeps in-frame clones and lacks some. The sample has tens of thousands of clones, roughly 80% seen once. V usage is TRBV7-9 and J usage is TRBJ2-3, with 8 bases fitting TRBD1. Input material: memory CD4+ T cells from blood. This sequence originates from an adult in good health and CMV-seronegative. The DNA of the CDR3 is TGTGCCAGCAGCTTCAGGGGGCGATTAAGCACAGATACGCAGTATTTT. The encoded protein is CASSFRGRLSTDTQYF.